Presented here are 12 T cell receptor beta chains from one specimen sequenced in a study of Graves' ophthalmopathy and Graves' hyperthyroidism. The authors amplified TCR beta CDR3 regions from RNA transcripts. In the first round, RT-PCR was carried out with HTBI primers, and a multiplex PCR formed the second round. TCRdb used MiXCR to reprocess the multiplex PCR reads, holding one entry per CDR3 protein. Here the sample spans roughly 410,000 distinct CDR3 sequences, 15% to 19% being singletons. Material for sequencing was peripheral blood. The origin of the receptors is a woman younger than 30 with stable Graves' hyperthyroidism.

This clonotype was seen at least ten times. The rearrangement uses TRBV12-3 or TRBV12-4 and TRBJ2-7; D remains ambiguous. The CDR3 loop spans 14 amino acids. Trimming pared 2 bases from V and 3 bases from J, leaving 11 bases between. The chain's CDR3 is CASSLSPTYYEQYF. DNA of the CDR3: TGTGCCAGCAGTTTATCTCCTACCTACTACGAGCAGTACTTC.

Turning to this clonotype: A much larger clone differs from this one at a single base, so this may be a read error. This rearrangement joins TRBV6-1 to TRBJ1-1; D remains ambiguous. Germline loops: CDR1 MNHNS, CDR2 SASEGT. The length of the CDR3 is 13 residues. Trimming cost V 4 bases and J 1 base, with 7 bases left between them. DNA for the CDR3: TGTGCCAGCAGTGGGCTGGGGAACACTGAAGCTTTCTTT. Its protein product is CASSGLGNTEAFF.

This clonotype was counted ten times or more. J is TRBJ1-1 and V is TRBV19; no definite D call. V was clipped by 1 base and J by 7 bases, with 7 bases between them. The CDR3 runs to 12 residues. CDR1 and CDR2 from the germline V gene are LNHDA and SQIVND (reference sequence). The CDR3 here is CASSIAGLEAFF. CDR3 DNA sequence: TGTGCCAGTAGTATAGCTGGGCTTGAAGCTTTCTTT.

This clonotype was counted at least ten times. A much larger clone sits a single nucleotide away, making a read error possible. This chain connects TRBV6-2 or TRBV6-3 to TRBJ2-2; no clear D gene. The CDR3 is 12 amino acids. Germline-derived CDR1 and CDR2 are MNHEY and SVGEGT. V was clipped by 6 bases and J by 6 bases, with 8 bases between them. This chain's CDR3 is CASSTNAGELFF. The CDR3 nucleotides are TGTGCCAGCAGCACCAACGCCGGGGAGCTGTTTTTT.

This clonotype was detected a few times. DNA for the CDR3: TGTGCCAGTCCTTTAAGGAGAGGGACGGAATCCTACAATGAGCAGTTCTTC. Its protein product is CASPLRRGTESYNEQFF. The chain uses TRBV19 and TRBJ2-1; D might be TRBD1 or TRBD2, each matching 5 bases. The germline V gene encodes CDR1 LNHDA and CDR2 SQIVND (reference sequence). The CDR3 is made up of 17 amino acids. Trimming left V 8 bases short and J 1 base short, with 21 bases between.

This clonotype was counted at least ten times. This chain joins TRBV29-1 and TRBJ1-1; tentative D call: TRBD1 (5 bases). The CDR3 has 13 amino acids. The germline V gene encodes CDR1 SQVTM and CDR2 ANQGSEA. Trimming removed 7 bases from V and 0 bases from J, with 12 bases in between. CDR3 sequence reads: CSASQGLNTEAFF. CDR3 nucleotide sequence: TGCAGCGCCAGCCAGGGCTTGAACACTGAAGCTTTCTTT.

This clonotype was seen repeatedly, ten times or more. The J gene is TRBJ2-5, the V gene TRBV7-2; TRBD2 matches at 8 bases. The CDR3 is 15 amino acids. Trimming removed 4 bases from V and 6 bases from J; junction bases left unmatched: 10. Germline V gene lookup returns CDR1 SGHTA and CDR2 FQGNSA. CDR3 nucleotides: TGTGCCAGCAGCTCCCCCCCGGGGACTAGACAGACCCAGTACTTC. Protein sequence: CASSSPPGTRQTQYF.

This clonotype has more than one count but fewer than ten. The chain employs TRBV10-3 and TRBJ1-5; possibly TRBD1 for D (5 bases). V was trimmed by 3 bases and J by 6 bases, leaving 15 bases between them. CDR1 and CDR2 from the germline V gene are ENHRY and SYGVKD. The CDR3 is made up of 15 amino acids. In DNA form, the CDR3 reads TGTGCCATCAGTGATGTAGGGCCCGGGGGTCAGCCCCAGCATTTT. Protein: CAISDVGPGGQPQHF.

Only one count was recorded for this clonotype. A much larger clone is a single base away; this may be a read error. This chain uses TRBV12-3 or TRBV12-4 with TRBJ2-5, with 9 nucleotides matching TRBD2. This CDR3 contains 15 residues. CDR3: CAISLSSGAEETQYF. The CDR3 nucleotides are TGTGCCATCAGTTTATCTAGCGGGGCTGAAGAGACCCAGTACTTC.

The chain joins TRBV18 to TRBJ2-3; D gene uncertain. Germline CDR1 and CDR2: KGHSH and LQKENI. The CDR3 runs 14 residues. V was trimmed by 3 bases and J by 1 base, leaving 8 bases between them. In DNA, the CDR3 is TGTGCCAGCTCACCCCCAGGCCGCACAGATACGCAGTATTTT. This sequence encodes CASSPPGRTDTQYF.

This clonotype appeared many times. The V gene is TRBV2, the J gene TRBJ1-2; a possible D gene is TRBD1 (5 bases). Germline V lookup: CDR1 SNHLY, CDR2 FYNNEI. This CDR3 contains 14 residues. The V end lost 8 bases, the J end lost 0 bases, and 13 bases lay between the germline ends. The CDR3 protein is CASATVTTNYGYTF. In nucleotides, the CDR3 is TGTGCCAGCGCGACAGTGACAACTAACTATGGCTACACCTTC.

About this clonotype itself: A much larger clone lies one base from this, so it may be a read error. The CDR3 sequence: CASTISGGANYGYTF. The DNA for the CDR3 is TGTGCCAGCACCATATCGGGAGGAGCGAACTATGGCTACACCTTC. The chain uses TRBV5-6 and TRBJ1-2, with D uncertain. CDR1 SGHDT and CDR2 YYEEEE come from the germline V gene. The CDR3 sequence is 15 residues long. V was cut by 6 bases and J by 2 bases, with 17 bases left in between.